These 4 T cell receptor beta chains were all obtained from the same sample, sequenced in a study of regulatory T cells in long-lasting Graves disease. Arm-PCR of CDR3 regions and iRepertoire HTBI primers were used to build TCR beta libraries. TCRdb reprocessed the multiplex PCR reads via MiXCR and lists one record per CDR3 protein. The sample holds 400,000 to 450,000 distinct CDR3 sequences, about a quarter seen once. Noted time point: persistent/refractory GD, antithyroid drugs over 5 years with positive TRAb. PBMCs provided the RNA from which the TCR library was made. The sample in question was peripheral blood mononuclear cells (PBMCs), obtained when the disease was refractory, from a patient treated with antithyroid drugs. Receptors originate from a female donor with Graves disease.

Regarding this clonotype: Being one base from a much bigger clone, this may be a read error. This CDR3 fails to terminate in the conserved phenylalanine or tryptophan, so it likely reflects a read error. The V call is TRBV2, the J call TRBJ1-5; no firm D call. This CDR3 spans 13 amino acids. Deletions cut 6 bases from V and 4 bases from J, with 10 bases between. Germline V lookup: CDR1 SNHLY, CDR2 FYNNEI. CDR3 sequence reads: CASRGENNQPQHS. CDR3 sequence (DNA): TGTGCCAGCAGGGGAGAGAATAATCAGCCCCAGCATTCT.

This clonotype has a handful of counts. The rearrangement joins TRBV28 to TRBJ2-7; 9 bases map to TRBD1. The junction had 7 bases not matched to a gene; V was cut back by 7 bases and J by 0 bases. The germline V gene encodes CDR1 MDHEN and CDR2 SYDVKM. The CDR3 sequence is 15 residues long. The CDR3 is CASNKQGASSYEQYF. The CDR3, as DNA: TGTGCCAGCAATAAACAGGGGGCGAGCTCCTACGAGCAGTACTTC.

To note about this clonotype: A single base separates this from a much larger clone, so it may be a read error. The gene calls are TRBV30 and TRBJ2-2; 8 positions match TRBD2. Per germline, CDR1 GTSNPN and CDR2 SVGIG (reference sequence). The CDR3 is made up of 16 amino acids. With V trimmed by 4 bases and J by 5 bases, 12 bases remained unmatched. The DNA for the CDR3 is TGTGCCTGGAAAGAGCTAGCGGGCTGCCGAACCGGGGAGCTGTTTTTT. This sequence encodes CAWKELAGCRTGELFF.

The J gene is TRBJ2-5, the V gene TRBV19; 9 bases align to TRBD1. The J call is uncertain, as TRBJ2-7 better fits the DNA end. This CDR3 spans 15 amino acids. Germline loops: CDR1 LNHDA, CDR2 SQIVND (reference sequence). The CDR3 loop is CASSIRGTGSYEQYF. CDR3 in DNA: TGTGCCAGTAGTATTCGCGGGACAGGGAGCTACGAGCAGTACTTC.